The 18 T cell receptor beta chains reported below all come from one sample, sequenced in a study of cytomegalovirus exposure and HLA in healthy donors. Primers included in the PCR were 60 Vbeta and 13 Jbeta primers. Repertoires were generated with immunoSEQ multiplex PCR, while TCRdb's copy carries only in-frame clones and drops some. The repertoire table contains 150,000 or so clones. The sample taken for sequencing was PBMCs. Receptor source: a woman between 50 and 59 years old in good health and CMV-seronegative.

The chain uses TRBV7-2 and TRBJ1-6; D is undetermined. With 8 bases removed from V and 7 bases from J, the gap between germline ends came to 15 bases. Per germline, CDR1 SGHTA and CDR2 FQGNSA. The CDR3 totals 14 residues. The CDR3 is CASGESVPNSPLHF. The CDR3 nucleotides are TGTGCCAGCGGGGAGTCGGTACCCAATTCACCCCTCCACTTT.

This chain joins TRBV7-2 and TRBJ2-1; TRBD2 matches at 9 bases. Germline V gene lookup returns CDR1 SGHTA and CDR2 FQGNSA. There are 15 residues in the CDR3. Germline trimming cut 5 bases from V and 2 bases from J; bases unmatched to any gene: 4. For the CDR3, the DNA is TGTGCCAGCAGCCGTCCTAGCGGGGCCTACAATGAGCAGTTCTTC. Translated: CASSRPSGAYNEQFF.

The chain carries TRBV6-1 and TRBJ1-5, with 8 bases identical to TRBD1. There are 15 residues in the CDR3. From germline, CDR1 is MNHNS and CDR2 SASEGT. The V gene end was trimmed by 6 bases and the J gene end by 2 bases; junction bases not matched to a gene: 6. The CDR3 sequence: CASSLWGQGNQPQHF. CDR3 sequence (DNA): TGTGCCAGCAGCCTTTGGGGACAGGGCAATCAGCCCCAGCATTTT.

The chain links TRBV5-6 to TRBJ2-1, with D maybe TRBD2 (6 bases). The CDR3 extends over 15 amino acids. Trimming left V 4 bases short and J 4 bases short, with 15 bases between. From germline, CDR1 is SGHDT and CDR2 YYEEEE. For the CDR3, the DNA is TGTGCCAGCAGCGTCGGGACTGACTTTTACAATGAGCAGTTCTTC. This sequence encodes CASSVGTDFYNEQFF.

The CDR3 DNA is TGTGCCAGTAGTAGGGGGACTAGCGGCTCCTACAATGAGCAGTTCTTC. It translates to CASSRGTSGSYNEQFF. This sequence joins TRBV19 and TRBJ2-1, with 11 bases lining up with TRBD2. Germline values: CDR1 LNHDA, CDR2 SQIVND (reference sequence). This CDR3 is built from 16 residues. J was trimmed by 0 bases and V by 4 bases; bases with no gene match: 2.

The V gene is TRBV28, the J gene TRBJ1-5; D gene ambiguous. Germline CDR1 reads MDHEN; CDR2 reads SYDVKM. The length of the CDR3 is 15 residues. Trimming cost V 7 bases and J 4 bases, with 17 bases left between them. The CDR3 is CASTPFGGENQPQHF. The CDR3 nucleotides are TGTGCCAGCACCCCTTTTGGAGGAGAAAATCAGCCCCAGCATTTT.

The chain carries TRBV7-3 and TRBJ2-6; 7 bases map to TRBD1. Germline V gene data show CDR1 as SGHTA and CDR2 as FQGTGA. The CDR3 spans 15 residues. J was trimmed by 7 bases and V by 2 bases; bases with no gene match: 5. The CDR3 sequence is CASSLRQGVANVLTF. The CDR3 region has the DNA TGTGCCAGCAGCTTACGGCAGGGGGTTGCCAACGTCCTGACTTTC.

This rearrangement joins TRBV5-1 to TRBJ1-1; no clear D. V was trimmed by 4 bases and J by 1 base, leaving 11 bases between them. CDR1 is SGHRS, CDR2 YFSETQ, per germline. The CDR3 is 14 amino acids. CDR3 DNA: TGCGCCAGCAGCCTAGACGGAAGGAACACTGAAGCTTTCTTT. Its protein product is CASSLDGRNTEAFF. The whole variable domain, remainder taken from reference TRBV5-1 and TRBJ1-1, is KAGVTQTPRYLIKTRGQQVTLSCSPISGHRSVSWYQQTPGQGLQFLFEYFSETQRNKGNFPGRFSGRQFSNSRSEMNVSTLELGDSALYLCASSLDGRNTEAFFGQGTRLTVV.

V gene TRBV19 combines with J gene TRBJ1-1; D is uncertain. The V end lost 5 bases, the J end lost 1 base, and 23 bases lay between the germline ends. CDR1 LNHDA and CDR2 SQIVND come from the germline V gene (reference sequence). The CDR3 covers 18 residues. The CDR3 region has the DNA TGTGCCAGTAGTCCCCCCGGGTATCGACTGATTAAGAACACTGAAGCTTTCTTT. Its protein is CASSPPGYRLIKNTEAFF. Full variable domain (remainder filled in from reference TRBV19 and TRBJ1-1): DGGITQSPKYLFRKEGQNVTLSCEQNLNHDAMYWYRQDPGQGLRLIYYSQIVNDFQKGDIAEGYSVSREKKESFPLTVTSAQKNPTAFYLCASSPPGYRLIKNTEAFFGQGTRLTVV.

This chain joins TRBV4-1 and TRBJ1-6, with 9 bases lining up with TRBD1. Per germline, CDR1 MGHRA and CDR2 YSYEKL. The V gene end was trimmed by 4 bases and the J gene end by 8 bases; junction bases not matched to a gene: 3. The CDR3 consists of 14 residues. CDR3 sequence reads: CASSRGQGYSPLHF. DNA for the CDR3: TGCGCCAGCAGCCGGGGACAGGGTTATTCACCCCTCCACTTT.

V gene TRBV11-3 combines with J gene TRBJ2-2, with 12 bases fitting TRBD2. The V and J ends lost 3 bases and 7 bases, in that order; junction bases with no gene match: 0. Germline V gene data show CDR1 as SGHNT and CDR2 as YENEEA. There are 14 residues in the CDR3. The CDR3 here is CASSLGLAGGELFF. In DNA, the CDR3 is TGTGCCAGCAGCTTGGGACTAGCGGGCGGGGAGCTGTTTTTT.

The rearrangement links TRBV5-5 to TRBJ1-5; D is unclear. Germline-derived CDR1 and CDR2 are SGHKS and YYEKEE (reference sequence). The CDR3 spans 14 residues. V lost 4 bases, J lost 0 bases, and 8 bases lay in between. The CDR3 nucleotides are TGTGCCAGCAGCCCTGTCCTTAGCAATCAGCCCCAGCATTTT. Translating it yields CASSPVLSNQPQHF.

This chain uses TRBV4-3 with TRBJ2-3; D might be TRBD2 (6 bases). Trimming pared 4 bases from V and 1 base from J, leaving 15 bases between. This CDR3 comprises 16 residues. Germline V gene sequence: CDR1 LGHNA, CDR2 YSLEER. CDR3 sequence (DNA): TGCGCCAGCAGCCGGACTACCCAAAGTCGCACAGATACGCAGTATTTT. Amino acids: CASSRTTQSRTDTQYF.

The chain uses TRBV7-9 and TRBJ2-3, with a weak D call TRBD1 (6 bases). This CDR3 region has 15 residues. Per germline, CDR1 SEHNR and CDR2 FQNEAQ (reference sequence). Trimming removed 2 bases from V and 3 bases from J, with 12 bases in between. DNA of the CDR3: TGTGCCAGCAGCTTACGGGACACCGAGACAGATACGCAGTATTTT. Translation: CASSLRDTETDTQYF.

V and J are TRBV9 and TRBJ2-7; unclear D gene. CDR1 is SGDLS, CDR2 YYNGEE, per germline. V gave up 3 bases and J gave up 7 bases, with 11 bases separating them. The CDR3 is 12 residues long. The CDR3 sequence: CASSADHYEQYF. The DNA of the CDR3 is TGTGCCAGCAGCGCCGACCACTATGAGCAGTACTTC.

For the CDR3, the DNA is TGTGCCAGCAGCTTGGGAGGGGGGACAGGGGATGAAAATGGCTACACCTTC. The encoded protein is CASSLGGGTGDENGYTF. The rearrangement uses TRBV5-6 and TRBJ1-2; 10 bases are shared with TRBD1. The germline V gene encodes CDR1 SGHDT and CDR2 YYEEEE. This CDR3 contains 17 residues. J was trimmed by 6 bases and V by 0 bases; bases with no gene match: 11.

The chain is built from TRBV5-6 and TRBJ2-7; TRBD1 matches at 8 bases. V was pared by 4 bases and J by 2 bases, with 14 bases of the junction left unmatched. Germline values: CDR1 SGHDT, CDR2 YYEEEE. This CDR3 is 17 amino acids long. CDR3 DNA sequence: TGTGCCAGCAGCCAGGGGACAGGAGATATGGTGACCTACGAGCAGTACTTC. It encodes CASSQGTGDMVTYEQYF.

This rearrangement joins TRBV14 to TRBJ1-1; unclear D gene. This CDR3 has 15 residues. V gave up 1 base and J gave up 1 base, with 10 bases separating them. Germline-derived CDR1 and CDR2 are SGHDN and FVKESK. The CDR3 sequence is CASSQGFTANTEAFF. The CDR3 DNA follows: TGTGCCAGCAGCCAAGGTTTTACAGCGAACACTGAAGCTTTCTTT.